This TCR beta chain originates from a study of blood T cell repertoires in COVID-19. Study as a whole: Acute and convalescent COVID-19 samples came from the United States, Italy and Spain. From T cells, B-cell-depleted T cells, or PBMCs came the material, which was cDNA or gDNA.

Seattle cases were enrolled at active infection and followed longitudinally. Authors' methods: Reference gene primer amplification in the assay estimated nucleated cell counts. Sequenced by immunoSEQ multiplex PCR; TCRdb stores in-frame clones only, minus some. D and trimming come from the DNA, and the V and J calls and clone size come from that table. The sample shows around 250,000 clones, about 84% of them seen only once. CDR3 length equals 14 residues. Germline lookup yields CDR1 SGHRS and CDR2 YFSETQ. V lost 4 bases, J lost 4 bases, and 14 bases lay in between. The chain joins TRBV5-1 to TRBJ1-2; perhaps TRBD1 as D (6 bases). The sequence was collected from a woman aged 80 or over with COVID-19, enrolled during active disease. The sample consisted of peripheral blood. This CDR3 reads CASSPGQSGYGYTF. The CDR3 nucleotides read TGCGCCAGCAGCCCTGGACAGTCAGGCTATGGCTACACCTTC.